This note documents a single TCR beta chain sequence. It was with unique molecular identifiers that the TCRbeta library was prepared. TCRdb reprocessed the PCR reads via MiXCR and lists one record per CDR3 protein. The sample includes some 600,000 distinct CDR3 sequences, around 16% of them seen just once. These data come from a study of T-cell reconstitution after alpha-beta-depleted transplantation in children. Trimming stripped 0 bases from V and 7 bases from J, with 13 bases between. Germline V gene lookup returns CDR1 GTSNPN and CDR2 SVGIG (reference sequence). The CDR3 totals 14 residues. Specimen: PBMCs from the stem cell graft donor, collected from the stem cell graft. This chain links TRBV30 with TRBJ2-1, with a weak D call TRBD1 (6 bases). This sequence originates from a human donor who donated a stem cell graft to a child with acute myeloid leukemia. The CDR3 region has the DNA TGTGCCTGGAGTGTACCCGAAAGGGGGAATGAGCAGTTCTTC. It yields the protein CAWSVPERGNEQFF.